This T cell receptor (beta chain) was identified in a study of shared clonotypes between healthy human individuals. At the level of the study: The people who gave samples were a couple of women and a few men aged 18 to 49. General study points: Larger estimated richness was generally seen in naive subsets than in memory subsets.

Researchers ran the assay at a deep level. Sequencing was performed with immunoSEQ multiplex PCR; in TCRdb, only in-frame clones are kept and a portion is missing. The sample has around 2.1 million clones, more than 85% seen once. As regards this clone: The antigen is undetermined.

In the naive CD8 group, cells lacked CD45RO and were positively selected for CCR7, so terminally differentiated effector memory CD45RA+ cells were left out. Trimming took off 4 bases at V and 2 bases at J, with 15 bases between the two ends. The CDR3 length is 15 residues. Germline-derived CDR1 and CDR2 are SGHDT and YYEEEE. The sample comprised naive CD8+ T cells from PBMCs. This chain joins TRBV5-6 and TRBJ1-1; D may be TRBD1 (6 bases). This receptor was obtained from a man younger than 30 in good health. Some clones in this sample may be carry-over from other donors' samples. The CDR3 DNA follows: TGTGCCAGCAGCCCGATCACAGGGACCAACACTGAAGCTTTCTTT. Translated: CASSPITGTNTEAFF.